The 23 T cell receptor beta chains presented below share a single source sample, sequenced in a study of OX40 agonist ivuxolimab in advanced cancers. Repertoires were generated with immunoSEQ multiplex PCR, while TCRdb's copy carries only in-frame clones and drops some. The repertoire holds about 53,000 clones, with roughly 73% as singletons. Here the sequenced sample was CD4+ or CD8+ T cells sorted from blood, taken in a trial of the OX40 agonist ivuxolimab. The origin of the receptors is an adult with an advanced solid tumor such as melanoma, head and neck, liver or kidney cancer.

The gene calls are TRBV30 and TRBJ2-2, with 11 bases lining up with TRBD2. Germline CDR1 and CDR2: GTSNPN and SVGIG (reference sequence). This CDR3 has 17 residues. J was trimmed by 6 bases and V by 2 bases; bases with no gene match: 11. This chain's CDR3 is CAWSRPTSGRSSGELFF. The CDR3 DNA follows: TGTGCCTGGAGTCGACCCACTAGCGGGAGAAGTTCCGGGGAGCTGTTTTTT.

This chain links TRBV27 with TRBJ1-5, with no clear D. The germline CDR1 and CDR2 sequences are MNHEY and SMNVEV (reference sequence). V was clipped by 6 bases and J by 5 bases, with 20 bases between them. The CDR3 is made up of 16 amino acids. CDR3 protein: CASRRWASVVYQPQHF. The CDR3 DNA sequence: TGTGCCAGCAGAAGATGGGCTTCGGTAGTGTATCAGCCCCAGCATTTT.

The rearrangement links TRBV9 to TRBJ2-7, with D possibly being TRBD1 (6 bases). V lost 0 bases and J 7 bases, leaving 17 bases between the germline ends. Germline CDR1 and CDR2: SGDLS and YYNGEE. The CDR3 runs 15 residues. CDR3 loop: CASSVDGQGIREQYF. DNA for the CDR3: TGTGCCAGCAGCGTAGACGGGCAGGGGATACGAGAGCAGTACTTC.

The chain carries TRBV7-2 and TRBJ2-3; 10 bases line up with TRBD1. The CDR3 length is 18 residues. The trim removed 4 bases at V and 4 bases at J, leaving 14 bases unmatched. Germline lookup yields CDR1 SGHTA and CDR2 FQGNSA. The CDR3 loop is CASSSNFGGTGDADTQYF. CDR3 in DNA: TGTGCCAGCAGCTCCAACTTTGGCGGGACAGGGGACGCAGATACGCAGTATTTT.

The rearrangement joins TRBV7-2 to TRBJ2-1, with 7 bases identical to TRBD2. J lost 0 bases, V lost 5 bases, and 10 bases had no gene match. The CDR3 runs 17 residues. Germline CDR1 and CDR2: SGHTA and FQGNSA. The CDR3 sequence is CASSRSGTTSSYNEQFF. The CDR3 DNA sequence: TGTGCCAGCAGCCGATCCGGGACTACGAGCTCCTACAATGAGCAGTTCTTC.

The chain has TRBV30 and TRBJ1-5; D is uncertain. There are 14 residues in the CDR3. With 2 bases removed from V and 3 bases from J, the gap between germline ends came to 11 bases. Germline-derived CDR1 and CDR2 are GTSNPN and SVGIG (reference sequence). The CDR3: CAWSPASFNQPQHF. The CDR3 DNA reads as TGTGCCTGGAGTCCTGCTTCTTTCAATCAGCCCCAGCATTTT.

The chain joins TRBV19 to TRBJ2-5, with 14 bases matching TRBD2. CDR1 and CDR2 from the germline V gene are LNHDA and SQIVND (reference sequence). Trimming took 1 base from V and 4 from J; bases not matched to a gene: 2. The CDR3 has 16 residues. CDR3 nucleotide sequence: TGTGCCAGTAGTATAGGACTAGCGGGAGGGGGAGAGACCCAGTACTTC. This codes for CASSIGLAGGGETQYF.

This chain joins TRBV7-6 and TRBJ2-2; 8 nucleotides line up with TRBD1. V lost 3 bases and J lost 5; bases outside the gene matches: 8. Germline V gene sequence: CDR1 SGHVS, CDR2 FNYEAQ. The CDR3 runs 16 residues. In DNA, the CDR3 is TGTGCCAGCAGCTTGGGCAGGGGGCAGAAAACCGGGGAGCTGTTTTTT. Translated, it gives CASSLGRGQKTGELFF.

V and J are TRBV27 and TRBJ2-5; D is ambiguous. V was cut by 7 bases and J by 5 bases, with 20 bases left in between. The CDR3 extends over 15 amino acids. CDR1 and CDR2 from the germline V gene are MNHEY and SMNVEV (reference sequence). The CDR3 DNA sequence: TGTGCCAGCACCACCTTCCTCGGCCGTGGGGAGACCCAGTACTTC. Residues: CASTTFLGRGETQYF.

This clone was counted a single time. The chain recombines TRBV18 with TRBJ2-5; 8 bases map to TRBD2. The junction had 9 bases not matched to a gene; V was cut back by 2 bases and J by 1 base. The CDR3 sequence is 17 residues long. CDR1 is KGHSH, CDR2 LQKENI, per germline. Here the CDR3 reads CASSPRKLAGGQETQYF. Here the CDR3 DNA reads TGTGCCAGCTCACCAAGGAAGTTGGCGGGGGGCCAAGAGACCCAGTACTTC.

The DNA for the CDR3 is TGTGCCATCAGTGACCCGACCGGGACTTACTACGAGCAGTACTTC. Amino acid sequence: CAISDPTGTYYEQYF. The chain uses TRBV10-3 and TRBJ2-7; maybe TRBD2 (6 bases). Trimming removed 3 bases at V and 3 bases at J, with 15 bases between. CDR1 is ENHRY, CDR2 SYGVKD, per germline. The CDR3 length is 15 residues.

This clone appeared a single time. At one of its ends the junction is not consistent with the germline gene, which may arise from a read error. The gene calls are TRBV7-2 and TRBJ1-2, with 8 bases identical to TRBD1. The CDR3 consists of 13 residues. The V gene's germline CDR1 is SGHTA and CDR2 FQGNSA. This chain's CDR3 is CASSRFSSGDRPF. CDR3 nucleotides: TGTGCCAGCAGCCGATTTTCCTCGGGGGACAGGCCCTTC.

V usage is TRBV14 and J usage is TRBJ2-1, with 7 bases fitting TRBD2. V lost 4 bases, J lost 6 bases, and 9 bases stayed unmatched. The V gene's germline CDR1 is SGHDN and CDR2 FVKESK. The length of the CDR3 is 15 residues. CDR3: CASSRRLAAGNEQFF. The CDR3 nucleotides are TGTGCCAGCAGCCGACGACTAGCCGCAGGCAATGAGCAGTTCTTC. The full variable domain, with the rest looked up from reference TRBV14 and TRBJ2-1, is EAGVTQFPSHSVIEKGQTVTLRCDPISGHDNLYWYRRVMGKEIKFLLHFVKESKQDESGMPNNRFLAERTGGTYSTLKVQPAELEDSGVYFCASSRRLAAGNEQFFGPGTRLTVL.

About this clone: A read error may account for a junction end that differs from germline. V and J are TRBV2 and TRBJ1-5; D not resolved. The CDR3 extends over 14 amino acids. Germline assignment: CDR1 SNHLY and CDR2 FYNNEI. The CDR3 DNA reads TGTGCCAGCAGTGAAAGGCGAGGTTTTCAGTCCCAGCATTTT. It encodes CASSERRGFQSQHF.

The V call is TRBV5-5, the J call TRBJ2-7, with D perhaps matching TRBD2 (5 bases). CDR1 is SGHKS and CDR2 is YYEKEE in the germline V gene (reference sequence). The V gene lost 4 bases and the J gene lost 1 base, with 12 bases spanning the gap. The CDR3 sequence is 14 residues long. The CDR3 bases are TGTGCCAGCAGCGATCGGCGGAGGTCCTACGAGCAGTACTTC. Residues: CASSDRRRSYEQYF.

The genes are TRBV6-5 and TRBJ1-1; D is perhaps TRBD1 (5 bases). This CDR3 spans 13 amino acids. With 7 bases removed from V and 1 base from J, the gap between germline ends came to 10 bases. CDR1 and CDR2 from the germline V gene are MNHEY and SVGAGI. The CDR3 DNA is TGTGCCAGCACCAGGGCCTGGAACACTGAAGCTTTCTTT. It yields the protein CASTRAWNTEAFF.

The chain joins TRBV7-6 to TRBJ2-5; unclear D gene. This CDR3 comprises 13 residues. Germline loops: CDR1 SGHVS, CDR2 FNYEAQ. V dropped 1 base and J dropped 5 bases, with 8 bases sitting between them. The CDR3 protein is CASSLGHTETQYF. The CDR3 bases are TGTGCCAGCAGCTTAGGGCATACGGAGACCCAGTACTTC.

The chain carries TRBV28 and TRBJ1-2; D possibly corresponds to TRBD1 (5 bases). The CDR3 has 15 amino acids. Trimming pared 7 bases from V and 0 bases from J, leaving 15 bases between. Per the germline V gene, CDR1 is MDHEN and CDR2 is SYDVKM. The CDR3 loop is CASIAGGESNYGYTF. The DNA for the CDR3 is TGTGCCAGCATTGCGGGGGGAGAGTCTAACTATGGCTACACCTTC.

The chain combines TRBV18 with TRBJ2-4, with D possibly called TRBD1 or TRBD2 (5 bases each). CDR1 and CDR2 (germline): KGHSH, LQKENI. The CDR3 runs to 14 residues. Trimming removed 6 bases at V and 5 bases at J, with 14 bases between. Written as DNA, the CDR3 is TGTGCCAGCTCCGGCGAGAGGGGCCAAAACATTCAGTACTTC. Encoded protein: CASSGERGQNIQYF.

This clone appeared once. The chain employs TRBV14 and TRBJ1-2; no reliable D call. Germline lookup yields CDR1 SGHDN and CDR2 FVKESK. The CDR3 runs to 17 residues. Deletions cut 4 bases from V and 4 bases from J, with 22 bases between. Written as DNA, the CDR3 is TGTGCCAGCAGCCGAACACACGTAAGCAGAGCAGGCTATGGCTACACCTTC. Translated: CASSRTHVSRAGYGYTF. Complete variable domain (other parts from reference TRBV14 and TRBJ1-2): EAGVTQFPSHSVIEKGQTVTLRCDPISGHDNLYWYRRVMGKEIKFLLHFVKESKQDESGMPNNRFLAERTGGTYSTLKVQPAELEDSGVYFCASSRTHVSRAGYGYTFGSGTRLTVV.

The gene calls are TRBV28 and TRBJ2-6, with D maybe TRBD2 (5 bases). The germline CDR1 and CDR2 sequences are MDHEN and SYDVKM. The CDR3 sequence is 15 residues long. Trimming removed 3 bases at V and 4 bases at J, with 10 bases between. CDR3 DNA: TGTGCCAGCAGTTTTGTAGCGTCCGGGGCCAACGTCCTGACTTTC. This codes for CASSFVASGANVLTF.

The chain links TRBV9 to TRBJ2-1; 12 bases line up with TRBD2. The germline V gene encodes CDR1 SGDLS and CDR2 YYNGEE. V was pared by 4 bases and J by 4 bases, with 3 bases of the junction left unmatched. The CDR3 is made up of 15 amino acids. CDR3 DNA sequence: TGTGCCAGCAGCCTCGGGACTAGCGGGTACAATGAGCAGTTCTTC. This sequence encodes CASSLGTSGYNEQFF.

As DNA, the CDR3 is TGTGCCAGTAGTTCTACAGGGGTTTGGCAGCCCCAGCATTTT. This sequence encodes CASSSTGVWQPQHF. V gene TRBV19 combines with J gene TRBJ1-5, with 7 bases matching TRBD1. Germline loops: CDR1 LNHDA, CDR2 SQIVND (reference sequence). The CDR3 runs to 14 residues. Losses at the gene ends were 5 bases for V and 7 bases for J; bases not matched to a gene: 8.